This TCR beta chain was sequenced for a study of cytomegalovirus exposure and HLA in healthy donors. General study findings and limits: Reportedly, a later analysis found an Asian-associated ancestry cluster had fewer N-insertions than the approximately 670-donor mean.

On this clone itself: Its antigen is still unknown.

Germline CDR1 SNHLY, CDR2 FYNNEI. V was clipped by 6 bases and J by 2 bases, with 8 bases between them. This CDR3 contains 13 residues. Primers included in the PCR were 60 Vbeta and 13 Jbeta primers. The data were produced by immunoSEQ multiplex PCR, yet TCRdb's version contains in-frame clones alone and is incomplete. The profile shows 120,000 or so clones, about 83% of them singletons. The sequence came from a woman aged 40 to 50 in good health and CMV-seropositive. The chain has TRBV2 and TRBJ1-5, with D unclear. What was sequenced was PBMCs. The CDR3 region has the DNA TGTGCCAGCAGGTATGGAGGCAATCAGCCCCAGCATTTT. Its translation: CASRYGGNQPQHF.